This passage covers 16 T cell receptor beta chains from one sample sequenced in a study of T cells in localized non-small cell lung cancer. Measured with immunoSEQ multiplex PCR; TCRdb has only the in-frame clones, and not every one. This table has around 24,000 clones, roughly 90% appearing once. Sequenced material: peripheral blood, taken before any cancer treatment. The receptors derive from a male donor older than 55 with stage I squamous cell lung carcinoma.

A note on this clone: Distinct nucleotide sequences in the sample also encode this CDR3. The chain is built from TRBV7-9 and TRBJ2-6; D is undetermined. The CDR3 consists of 14 residues. Germline CDR1 is SEHNR and CDR2 is FQNEAQ (reference sequence). V lost 2 bases and J 2 bases, leaving 4 bases between the germline ends. For the CDR3, the DNA is TGTGCCAGCAGCTTACCCCCTGGGGCCAACGTCCTGACTTTC. Residues: CASSLPPGANVLTF.

V and J are TRBV27 and TRBJ2-5, with unresolved D. This CDR3 has 13 residues. The germline V gene has CDR1 MNHEY and CDR2 SMNVEV (reference sequence). V dropped 4 bases and J dropped 0 bases, with 6 bases sitting between them. CDR3 nucleotide sequence: TGTGCCAGCAGTTCGCTTGACCAAGAGACCCAGTACTTC. Translating it yields CASSSLDQETQYF.

The CDR3 region has the DNA TGTGCCAGCAGCTTAGGGCGGACAGGGATACCTCAAGAGACCCAGTACTTC. Its protein is CASSLGRTGIPQETQYF. The V call is TRBV11-2, the J call TRBJ2-5; TRBD1 matches 8 bases. This CDR3 spans 17 amino acids. The J segment lost 2 bases and the V segment lost 1 base, leaving 9 bases of the junction unmatched. Germline CDR1 and CDR2: SGHAT and FQNNGV.

This clone came up once. This chain uses TRBV4-1 with TRBJ1-3, with no clear D. Trimming took off 0 bases at V and 0 bases at J, with 12 bases between the two ends. The CDR3 is made up of 17 amino acids. Germline CDR1 MGHRA, CDR2 YSYEKL. CDR3 DNA sequence: TGCGCCAGCAGCCAAGATGCACCGATTATCTCTGGAAACACCATATATTTT. Protein sequence: CASSQDAPIISGNTIYF.

CDR3 bases: TGTGCCAGCAGCGGAAATGAACAGACCCAGTACTTC. Its translation: CASSGNEQTQYF. This chain uses TRBV9 with TRBJ2-5; D gene ambiguous. The V end lost 3 bases, the J end lost 6 bases, and 9 bases lay between the germline ends. The germline gives CDR1 SGDLS, CDR2 YYNGEE. The CDR3 length is 12 residues.

The chain links TRBV2 to TRBJ2-1, with D possibly matching TRBD2 (6 bases). V was cut by 7 bases and J by 8 bases, with 21 bases left in between. Germline V gene lookup returns CDR1 SNHLY and CDR2 FYNNEI. The CDR3 covers 15 residues. CDR3 in DNA: TGTGCCAGCAAGGCGCGGGACTCCCTCCGATATGAGCAGTTCTTC. Its protein product is CASKARDSLRYEQFF.

This clone was picked up a small number of times. This chain joins TRBV28 and TRBJ1-3; D perhaps matches TRBD1 (6 bases). The CDR3 is made up of 16 amino acids. The ends were cut back, 7 bases at V and 2 bases at J, with 18 bases in the middle. The V gene's germline CDR1 is MDHEN and CDR2 SYDVKM. The CDR3 sequence is CASTQGDRLAGNTIYF. The CDR3 DNA sequence: TGTGCCAGCACCCAAGGAGACAGGCTGGCTGGAAACACCATATATTTT.

The gene calls are TRBV9 and TRBJ1-1; no reliable D call. Germline loops: CDR1 SGDLS, CDR2 YYNGEE. Deletions cut 0 bases from V and 0 bases from J, with 9 bases between. The CDR3 extends over 15 amino acids. The DNA of the CDR3 is TGTGCCAGCAGCGTAGGTCCAGCGATGAACACTGAAGCTTTCTTT. Protein product: CASSVGPAMNTEAFF.

The sample holds one count of this clone. V usage is TRBV19 and J usage is TRBJ1-5, with D tentatively TRBD1 (5 bases). Germline CDR1 is LNHDA and CDR2 is SQIVND (reference sequence). Between the trimmed V and J ends, which lost 5 bases and 2 bases, there was a span of 16 bases. The CDR3 has 16 amino acids. In DNA form, the CDR3 reads TGTGCCAGTAGTCTACAGGAGGGGACGGGCAATCAGCCCCAGCATTTT. It is translated as CASSLQEGTGNQPQHF.

The rearrangement joins TRBV6-6 to TRBJ2-7; D is possibly TRBD1 or TRBD2 (5 bases each). Germline loops: CDR1 MNHNY, CDR2 SVGAGI (reference sequence). V was shortened by 5 bases and J by 4 bases, with 18 bases between the two germline ends. The CDR3 spans 15 residues. The CDR3 sequence: CASSPHGTSPYEQYF. CDR3 DNA: TGTGCCAGCAGTCCCCACGGGACCTCACCATACGAGCAGTACTTC.

V and J are TRBV6-6 and TRBJ2-7; D possibly matches TRBD1 or TRBD2 (6 bases each). Germline loops: CDR1 MNHNY, CDR2 SVGAGI (reference sequence). V lost 6 bases and J 3 bases, leaving 9 bases between the germline ends. The CDR3 consists of 12 residues. This CDR3 reads CASRRGDYEQYF. CDR3 bases: TGTGCCAGCAGAAGGGGGGACTACGAGCAGTACTTC.

V is TRBV11-2 and J is TRBJ2-7; D may correspond to TRBD1 or TRBD2 (5 bases each). CDR1 is SGHAT, CDR2 FQNNGV, per germline. The CDR3 has 14 amino acids. With 5 bases removed from V and 6 bases from J, the gap between germline ends came to 17 bases. The CDR3, as DNA: TGTGCCAGCAGCCAGCGGCAGTGGGGCGGCGAGCAGTACTTC. Translation gives CASSQRQWGGEQYF.

The chain carries TRBV19 and TRBJ2-7, with 7 bases aligning to TRBD2. The length of the CDR3 is 13 residues. Germline CDR1 is LNHDA and CDR2 is SQIVND (reference sequence). Trimming removed 1 base from V and 6 bases from J; junction bases left unmatched: 3. The CDR3 spells CASSIGGSREQYF. The CDR3 coding sequence is TGTGCCAGTAGTATAGGCGGGAGTCGCGAGCAGTACTTC.

CDR3 amino acids: CASSLGGPSYEQYF. CDR3 sequence (DNA): TGTGCCAGCAGCTTGGGGGGGCCCTCCTACGAGCAGTACTTC. The V and J genes are TRBV5-6 and TRBJ2-7, with D perhaps TRBD1 (6 bases). In germline, CDR1 is SGHDT, CDR2 YYEEEE. The CDR3 contains 14 residues. V gave up 0 bases and J gave up 0 bases, with 7 bases separating them.

The chain couples TRBV15 to TRBJ1-5, with unresolved D. The CDR3 contains 19 residues. The germline CDR1 and CDR2 sequences are LNHNV and YYDKDF (reference sequence). V lost 1 base, J lost 0 bases, and 19 bases lay in between. The CDR3 loop is CATSRARGRHVNSNQPQHF. CDR3 bases: TGTGCCACCAGCAGAGCCCGAGGGAGACATGTAAATAGCAATCAGCCCCAGCATTTT.

The chain combines TRBV19 with TRBJ1-2; TRBD1 matches at 10 bases. V trimming: 4 bases; J trimming: 5 bases; junction bases outside the gene matches: 13. The CDR3 has 17 amino acids. In germline, CDR1 is LNHDA, CDR2 SQIVND (reference sequence). The CDR3 loop reads CASSTPGQGTRGYGYTF. CDR3 nucleotides: TGTGCCAGTAGTACCCCGGGACAGGGGACTAGAGGGTATGGCTACACCTTC.